The 7 T cell receptor beta chains listed next were all sequenced from one sample in a study of blood T cell repertoires in COVID-19. Clones were sequenced by immunoSEQ multiplex PCR, and TCRdb holds only the in-frame ones, with some missing. The sample has fewer than 60,000 clones, about 86% seen once. The sequenced sample was peripheral blood. The source of these receptors is a man aged 50 to 59 with acute or convalescent COVID-19.

The chain links TRBV4-1 to TRBJ1-4; D might be TRBD1 (6 bases). The CDR3 has 15 residues. The V end lost 0 bases, the J end lost 8 bases, and 13 bases lay between the germline ends. Germline lookup yields CDR1 MGHRA and CDR2 YSYEKL. In DNA form, the CDR3 reads TGCGCCAGCAGCCAAGACGGGGGGGCCTTAGAAAAACTGTTTTTT. It codes for CASSQDGGALEKLFF.

The chain links TRBV6-5 to TRBJ2-5; no firm D call. Deletions cut 0 bases from V and 5 bases from J, with 13 bases between. Germline V gene data show CDR1 as MNHEY and CDR2 as SVGAGI. CDR3 size: 15 residues. The DNA of the CDR3 is TGTGCCAGCAGTTACTCACTGGCGGAGAGGGAGACCCAGTACTTC. It encodes CASSYSLAERETQYF.

The chain joins TRBV11-3 to TRBJ2-7, with 9 bases matching TRBD1. Germline V CDR1 and CDR2: SGHNT, YENEEA. Trimming took 1 base from V and 5 from J; bases not matched to a gene: 3. The CDR3 is made up of 14 amino acids. CDR3 protein: CASSLGDREDEQYF. The CDR3 DNA follows: TGTGCCAGCAGCTTAGGGGACAGGGAAGACGAGCAGTACTTC.

This clone was observed once. The rearrangement uses TRBV30 and TRBJ2-2, with D possibly matching TRBD2 (5 bases). This CDR3 is built from 14 residues. CDR1 GTSNPN and CDR2 SVGIG come from the germline V gene (reference sequence). V lost 2 bases and J lost 5, with 12 bases in between. This CDR3 is CAWSLEVWTGELFF. As DNA, the CDR3 is TGTGCCTGGAGTCTGGAGGTCTGGACCGGGGAGCTGTTTTTT.

There are a few counts of this clone. This chain links TRBV9 with TRBJ1-6, with a weak D call TRBD1 (5 bases). Germline-derived CDR1 and CDR2 are SGDLS and YYNGEE. Trimming left V 0 bases short and J 3 bases short, with 7 bases between. CDR3 length: 15 amino acids. CDR3 DNA sequence: TGTGCCAGCAGCGTAGCGGGGGACTATAATTCACCCCTCCACTTT. It yields the protein CASSVAGDYNSPLHF.

The genes are TRBV19 and TRBJ2-7, with D maybe TRBD2 (5 bases). Looked up from germline, CDR1 is LNHDA and CDR2 is SQIVND (reference sequence). The ends were cut back, 5 bases at V and 2 bases at J, with 13 bases in the middle. The length of the CDR3 is 14 residues. For the CDR3, the DNA is TGTGCCAGTAGTGAGGACTTTATGGCCTACGAGCAGTACTTC. Residues: CASSEDFMAYEQYF.

This clone showed up just once. V and J are TRBV7-2 and TRBJ2-2, with D perhaps TRBD1 (5 bases). CDR3 length equals 17 residues. CDR1 and CDR2 from the germline V gene are SGHTA and FQGNSA. V was pared by 3 bases and J by 3 bases, with 17 bases between. The CDR3 DNA is TGTGCCAGCAGCTTGCCCCCCAGGGCGAGATACACCGGGGAGCTGTTTTTT. Protein: CASSLPPRARYTGELFF.